The source of this T cell receptor (beta chain) is a study of blood T cell repertoires in COVID-19. Study in general: Samples taken during acute and convalescent COVID-19 were collected in the United States, Italy and Spain. Sample material is recorded as cDNA or gDNA derived from T cells, B-cell-depleted T cells, or PBMCs.

Trimming cost V 0 bases and J 1 base, with 14 bases left between them. Germline V lookup: CDR1 LGHNA, CDR2 YSLEER. The CDR3 loop spans 17 amino acids. In the study's own analysis: How many nucleated cells were present was estimated from reference gene primer amplification. Clones were read by immunoSEQ multiplex PCR, and TCRdb kept only the in-frame ones, dropping some. V and J calls and clone size are copied from that table; D and trimming were computed from the DNA. The sample carries around 100,000 clones, 84% recorded once. Sequenced material: peripheral blood. This clonotype was obtained from a man aged 40-55 years with active or convalescent COVID-19. The chain joins TRBV4-3 to TRBJ2-3; TRBD2 is a possible D gene (6 bases). The CDR3 is CASSQDWQGGGTDTQYF. CDR3 sequence (DNA): TGCGCCAGCAGCCAAGATTGGCAGGGAGGAGGCACAGATACGCAGTATTTT.